A single sample gave rise to the 20 T cell receptor beta chains below, sequenced in a study of early T cells in non-severe SARS-CoV-2 infection. MiXCR, applied by TCRdb to the 5' RACE reads, yields one record per CDR3 protein. The sample lists about 41,000 distinct CDR3 sequences, 11% occurring once. The specimen sequenced was whole blood. Receptors originate from an adult who was a healthcare worker with PCR-confirmed SARS-CoV-2 infection or an uninfected control (not recorded which).

This clonotype was seen a few times. V usage is TRBV30 and J usage is TRBJ2-3; D remains ambiguous. With 1 base removed from V and 2 bases from J, the gap between germline ends came to 7 bases. Germline V CDR1 and CDR2: GTSNPN, SVGIG (reference sequence). This CDR3 has 13 residues. Here the CDR3 reads CAWSAGVTDTQYF. In DNA form, the CDR3 reads TGTGCCTGGAGTGCCGGTGTCACAGATACGCAGTATTTT.

This clonotype was detected ten times or more. The V gene is TRBV11-3, the J gene TRBJ2-1; TRBD1 matches 7 bases. This CDR3 is 13 amino acids long. The ends lost 5 bases at V and 10 bases at J; junction bases unmatched: 8. Germline-derived CDR1 and CDR2 are SGHNT and YENEEA. CDR3: CASSKGGRSEQFF. The CDR3 DNA reads as TGTGCCAGCAGCAAAGGGGGCCGGTCGGAGCAGTTCTTC.

This clonotype has a count of ten or more. The J gene is TRBJ2-2, the V gene TRBV29-1; 7 bases line up with TRBD1. This CDR3 comprises 13 residues. Per germline, CDR1 SQVTM and CDR2 ANQGSEA. V lost 7 bases, J lost 5 bases, and 7 bases stayed unmatched. Here the CDR3 reads CSGTGSATGELFF. CDR3 DNA: TGCAGCGGGACAGGCAGCGCGACCGGGGAGCTGTTTTTT.

This clonotype was seen a single time. A much larger clone differs from this one at a single base, so this may be a read error. The CDR3 nucleotides are TGCGCCAGCGGCTTAAACACTGAAGCTTTCTTT. It codes for CASGLNTEAFF. The rearrangement joins TRBV5-1 to TRBJ1-1; unclear D gene. Germline assignment: CDR1 SGHRS and CDR2 YFSETQ. The CDR3 is 11 amino acids.

This clonotype has a count of ten or more. The chain is built from TRBV27 and TRBJ2-4; 9 bases are shared with TRBD2. CDR3 size: 14 residues. Losses at the gene ends were 7 bases for V and 8 bases for J; bases not matched to a gene: 9. Per germline, CDR1 MNHEY and CDR2 SMNVEV (reference sequence). For the CDR3, the DNA is TGTGCCAGCACGGGTAGCGGGGGCGAGGACATTCAGTACTTC. This sequence encodes CASTGSGGEDIQYF.

This sequence joins TRBV7-6 and TRBJ2-1, with 8 bases aligning to TRBD1. CDR3 length: 13 residues. Germline values: CDR1 SGHVS, CDR2 FNYEAQ. J gave up 5 bases and V 5 bases, and 2 bases lay outside the gene matches. CDR3 in DNA: TGTGCCAGCAGCCGGACAGGGAACAATGAGCAGTTCTTC. Amino acid sequence: CASSRTGNNEQFF.

This clonotype was seen more than once but under ten times. CDR3 bases: TGTGCCACCAGTGATTTCAACGAAGAGACCCAGTACTTC. Protein: CATSDFNEETQYF. V and J are TRBV24-1 and TRBJ2-5; D ambiguous. Looked up from germline, CDR1 is KGHDR and CDR2 is SFDVKD. V lost 1 base, J lost 3 bases, and 5 bases lay in between. The CDR3 covers 13 residues.

This clonotype was observed at least ten times. This chain links TRBV20-1 with TRBJ1-1; D is ambiguous. V lost 6 bases and J lost 3, with 17 bases in between. CDR3 length: 14 residues. The germline gives CDR1 DFQATT, CDR2 SNEGSKA (reference sequence). Here the CDR3 reads CSATVVGVYTEAFF. The CDR3 DNA reads as TGCAGTGCCACCGTGGTCGGGGTTTACACTGAAGCTTTCTTT.

This rearrangement joins TRBV9 to TRBJ1-4, with D maybe TRBD1 (5 bases). CDR3 length: 18 residues. CDR1 and CDR2 (germline): SGDLS, YYNGEE. V lost 4 bases to trimming and J lost 4 bases, with 23 bases between them. The CDR3 region is CASSPLLGGPGLNEKLFF. The DNA of the CDR3 is TGTGCCAGCAGCCCCCTATTAGGAGGACCGGGGCTTAATGAAAAACTGTTTTTT.

Only a few counts were recorded for this clonotype. The J gene is TRBJ2-5, the V gene TRBV7-8; D remains ambiguous. Germline loops: CDR1 SGHVS, CDR2 FQNEAQ. V dropped 4 bases and J dropped 3 bases, with 21 bases sitting between them. The length of the CDR3 is 17 residues. This CDR3 is CASSSAAADYPEETQYF. For the CDR3, the DNA is TGTGCCAGCAGCTCCGCGGCGGCGGATTACCCTGAAGAGACCCAGTACTTC.

Many counts were recorded for this clonotype. This rearrangement joins TRBV7-2 to TRBJ2-3; 9 bases are shared with TRBD2. Germline V gives CDR1 SGHTA, CDR2 FQGNSA. The CDR3 is made up of 13 amino acids. J gave up 1 base and V 10 bases, and 3 bases lay outside the gene matches. The CDR3 loop reads CAMKRGGTDTQYF. CDR3 DNA sequence: TGTGCCATGAAGCGGGGGGGCACAGATACGCAGTATTTT.

Judged by abundance, this clonotype is medium-sized. The V call is TRBV18, the J call TRBJ1-2, with D tentatively TRBD1 (5 bases). V shed 3 bases and J shed 1 base, with 15 bases lying between them. The CDR3 extends over 16 amino acids. Germline-derived CDR1 and CDR2 are KGHSH and LQKENI. The CDR3 DNA is TGTGCCAGCTCACCCTCGGACACAAACTATAACTATGGCTACACCTTC. As protein: CASSPSDTNYNYGYTF.

The table lists this clonotype with many counts. The chain employs TRBV5-1 and TRBJ1-1, with D unclear. Trimming left V 3 bases short and J 0 bases short, with 12 bases between. CDR1 is SGHRS and CDR2 is YFSETQ in the germline V gene. The CDR3 is made up of 15 amino acids. In DNA form, the CDR3 reads TGCGCCAGCAGCTCGGGCAGATCTATGAACACTGAAGCTTTCTTT. It yields the protein CASSSGRSMNTEAFF.

DNA of the CDR3: TGTGCCAGCAGCCAGGCAGCGGAAGCTTTCTTT. Its translation: CASSQAAEAFF. The genes are TRBV3-1 and TRBJ1-1; D gene uncertain. Germline loops: CDR1 LGHDT, CDR2 YNNKEL (reference sequence). V lost 3 bases and J lost 8, with 7 bases in between. The CDR3 extends over 11 amino acids.

The table lists this clonotype with many counts. V gene TRBV5-4 combines with J gene TRBJ1-1; D ambiguous. V was clipped by 1 base and J by 3 bases, with 7 bases between them. This CDR3 contains 13 residues. Germline V gives CDR1 SGHNT, CDR2 YYREEE (reference sequence). The CDR3 bases are TGTGCCAGCAGCTTGCCCTGGGACACTGAAGCTTTCTTT. Translation gives CASSLPWDTEAFF.

This clonotype was recorded many times. The chain joins TRBV10-3 to TRBJ2-3, with a tentative D call TRBD2 (6 bases). The CDR3 consists of 13 residues. Germline CDR1 and CDR2: ENHRY and SYGVKD. V lost 2 bases, J lost 4 bases, and 7 bases lay in between. Here the CDR3 DNA reads TGTGCCATCAGTGAGGCTAGCGCAGATACGCAGTATTTT. It codes for CAISEASADTQYF.

This clonotype was observed at least ten times. V is TRBV12-3 or TRBV12-4 and J is TRBJ2-6, with D unclear. The V and J ends lost 8 bases and 1 base respectively, with 6 bases between them. This CDR3 is built from 13 residues. The CDR3 region is CASGSSGANVLTF. The CDR3 DNA reads TGTGCCAGCGGTTCTTCTGGGGCCAACGTCCTGACTTTC.

Many counts were recorded for this clonotype. This chain uses TRBV12-5 with TRBJ1-4, with TRBD1 as a possible D gene (5 bases). The CDR3 is 19 residues long. Germline V gene data show CDR1 as LGHNT and CDR2 as FRNRAP. Trimming left V 1 base short and J 7 bases short, with 25 bases between. CDR3 sequence: CASGLDPMRSRGRSEKLFF. The CDR3 DNA reads TGTGCTAGTGGTTTGGATCCCATGAGATCAAGGGGTAGGAGTGAAAAACTGTTTTTT.

There are a few counts of this clonotype. The chain uses TRBV19 and TRBJ1-5, with TRBD1 matching 9 bases. The CDR3 contains 16 residues. The V segment lost 4 bases and the J segment 4 bases; nucleotides outside the gene matches: 8. Germline V gives CDR1 LNHDA, CDR2 SQIVND (reference sequence). The chain's CDR3 is CASSTLDRGANQPQHF. The CDR3 coding sequence is TGTGCCAGTAGTACCCTGGACAGGGGCGCAAATCAGCCCCAGCATTTT. Supplemented by reference TRBV19 and TRBJ1-5, the full variable domain reads DGGITQSPKYLFRKEGQNVTLSCEQNLNHDAMYWYRQDPGQGLRLIYYSQIVNDFQKGDIAEGYSVSREKKESFPLTVTSAQKNPTAFYLCASSTLDRGANQPQHFGDGTRLSIL.

The chain carries TRBV11-2 and TRBJ2-1; D may correspond to TRBD1 or TRBD2 (5 bases each). The CDR3 sequence is 18 residues long. Germline V gene lookup returns CDR1 SGHAT and CDR2 FQNNGV. Trimming left V 1 base short and J 2 bases short, with 18 bases between. The CDR3 coding sequence is TGTGCCAGCAGCTTAGTAAGACACGCAGGGAGAGCCTACAATGAGCAGTTCTTC. This sequence encodes CASSLVRHAGRAYNEQFF.